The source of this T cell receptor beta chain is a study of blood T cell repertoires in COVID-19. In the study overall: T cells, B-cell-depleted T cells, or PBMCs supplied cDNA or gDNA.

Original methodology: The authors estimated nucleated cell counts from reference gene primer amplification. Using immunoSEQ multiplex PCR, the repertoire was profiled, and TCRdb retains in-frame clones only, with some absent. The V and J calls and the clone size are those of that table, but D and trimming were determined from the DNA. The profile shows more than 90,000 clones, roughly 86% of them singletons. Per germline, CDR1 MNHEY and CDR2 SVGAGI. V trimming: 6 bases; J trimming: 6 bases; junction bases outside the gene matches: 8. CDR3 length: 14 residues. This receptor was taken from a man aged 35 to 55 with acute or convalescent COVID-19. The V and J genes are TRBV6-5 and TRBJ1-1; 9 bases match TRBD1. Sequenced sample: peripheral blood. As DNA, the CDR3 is TGTGCCAGCAGGAGAGGACAGGGGCGAGCTGAAGCTTTCTTT. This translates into CASRRGQGRAEAFF.